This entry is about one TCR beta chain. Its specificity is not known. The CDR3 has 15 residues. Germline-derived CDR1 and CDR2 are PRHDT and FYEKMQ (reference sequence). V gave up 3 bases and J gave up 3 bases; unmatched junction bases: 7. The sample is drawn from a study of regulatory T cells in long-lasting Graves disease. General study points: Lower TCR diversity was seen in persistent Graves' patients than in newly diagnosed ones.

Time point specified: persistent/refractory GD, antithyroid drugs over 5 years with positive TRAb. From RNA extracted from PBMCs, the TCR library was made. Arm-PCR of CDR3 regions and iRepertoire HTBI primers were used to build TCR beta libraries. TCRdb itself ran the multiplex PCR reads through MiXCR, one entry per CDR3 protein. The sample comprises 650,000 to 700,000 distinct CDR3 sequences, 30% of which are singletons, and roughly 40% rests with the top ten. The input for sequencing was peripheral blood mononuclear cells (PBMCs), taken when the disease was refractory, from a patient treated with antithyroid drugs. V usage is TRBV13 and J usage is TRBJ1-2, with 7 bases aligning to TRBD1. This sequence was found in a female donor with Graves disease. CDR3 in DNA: TGTGCCAGCAGCTTGGCCGGGACAGTGGACTATGGCTACACCTTC. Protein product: CASSLAGTVDYGYTF.